A single sample gave rise to the 27 T cell receptor beta chains below, sequenced in a study of PD-L1 blockade in urothelial cancer. The repertoire was sequenced with immunoSEQ multiplex PCR; TCRdb's copy has only in-frame clones and lacks some. Of 100,000 to 150,000 clones listed, about 88% are singletons. Time point specified: pretreatment peripheral blood. Sample: PBMCs, taken around atezolizumab (anti-PD-L1) treatment. The receptors were sampled from a man aged 50 or older with urothelial cancer.

This chain links TRBV6-5 with TRBJ1-1; the D is unclear. V gave up 2 bases and J gave up 0 bases, with 4 bases separating them. CDR1 and CDR2 from the germline V gene are MNHEY and SVGAGI. This CDR3 has 13 residues. The CDR3 bases are TGTGCCAGCAGTTACACAGTGAACACTGAAGCTTTCTTT. Its translation: CASSYTVNTEAFF.

This clone was seen only a few times. As DNA, the CDR3 is TGCAGTGCTAGTCTTCTTGAGCAGTTCTTC. It codes for CSASLLEQFF. The V and J genes are TRBV20-1 and TRBJ2-1; D is undetermined. CDR1 is DFQATT and CDR2 is SNEGSKA in the germline V gene (reference sequence). There are 10 residues in the CDR3. V was trimmed by 3 bases and J by 9 bases, leaving 6 bases between them.

The chain couples TRBV4-2 to TRBJ2-7, with D unclear. The CDR3 is 15 residues long. Germline V CDR1 and CDR2: LGHNA, YNFKEQ. V dropped 3 bases and J dropped 0 bases, with 12 bases sitting between them. The CDR3 is CASSHSEESSYEQYF. CDR3 DNA: TGTGCCAGCAGCCATTCAGAGGAGAGCTCCTACGAGCAGTACTTC.

The V call is TRBV5-6, the J call TRBJ2-5; 7 bases align to TRBD1. The CDR3 is 15 residues long. V trimming: 4 bases; J trimming: 5 bases; junction bases outside the gene matches: 11. Germline loops: CDR1 SGHDT, CDR2 YYEEEE. In DNA, the CDR3 is TGTGCCAGCAGCCAGCTACAGGGGATCGGTGAGACCCAGTACTTC. Translated: CASSQLQGIGETQYF. Complete variable domain (other parts from reference TRBV5-6 and TRBJ2-5): DAGVTQSPTHLIKTRGQQVTLRCSPKSGHDTVSWYQQALGQGPQFIFQYYEEEERQRGNFPDRFSGHQFPNYSSELNVNALLLGDSALYLCASSQLQGIGETQYFGPGTRLLVL.

This chain joins TRBV6-1 and TRBJ2-1; perhaps TRBD2 as D (5 bases). Per the germline V gene, CDR1 is MNHNS and CDR2 is SASEGT. The ends were cut back, 3 bases at V and 0 bases at J, with 12 bases in the middle. This CDR3 is 16 amino acids long. CDR3 amino acids: CASSDPLAGSYNEQFF. CDR3 DNA sequence: TGTGCCAGCAGTGATCCCCTAGCTGGCTCCTACAATGAGCAGTTCTTC.

J is TRBJ1-6 and V is TRBV5-1, with 7 bases that match TRBD1. Germline V gene data show CDR1 as SGHRS and CDR2 as YFSETQ. The CDR3 length is 16 residues. Germline trimming cut 2 bases from V and 1 base from J; bases unmatched to any gene: 3. DNA of the CDR3: TGCGCCAGCAGCTTCAGGGGGGAATCCTATAATTCACCCCTCCACTTT. Its translation is CASSFRGESYNSPLHF.

This clone was counted between two and nine times. V is TRBV10-3 and J is TRBJ1-5; 7 bases fit TRBD1. Looked up from germline, CDR1 is ENHRY and CDR2 is SYGVKD. The V and J ends lost 9 bases and 3 bases, in that order; junction bases with no gene match: 29. CDR3 size: 21 residues. The CDR3 region is CAIPAVGGSTGTISSNQPQHF. The CDR3 DNA reads as TGTGCCATACCAGCAGTGGGTGGATCGACAGGGACGATATCTTCCAATCAGCCCCAGCATTTT.

This clone appeared a few times. The chain recombines TRBV5-1 with TRBJ1-1; maybe TRBD1 (6 bases). Germline loops: CDR1 SGHRS, CDR2 YFSETQ. Trimming took 6 bases from V and 1 from J, leaving 10 bases between them. The CDR3 totals 13 residues. The CDR3 bases are TGCGCCAGCACCGGACAGTCGAACACTGAAGCTTTCTTT. Protein: CASTGQSNTEAFF. Supplemented by reference TRBV5-1 and TRBJ1-1, the full variable domain reads KAGVTQTPRYLIKTRGQQVTLSCSPISGHRSVSWYQQTPGQGLQFLFEYFSETQRNKGNFPGRFSGRQFSNSRSEMNVSTLELGDSALYLCASTGQSNTEAFFGQGTRLTVV.

The CDR3 DNA reads as TGTGCCAGCGCCAAGGGGTATACGCAGTATTTT. It translates to CASAKGYTQYF. The V gene is TRBV28, the J gene TRBJ2-3; TRBD1 is a possible D gene (5 bases). CDR3 length: 11 amino acids. Germline V CDR1 and CDR2: MDHEN, SYDVKM. V lost 8 bases, J lost 7 bases, and 10 bases lay in between.

The V call is TRBV9, the J call TRBJ2-3; no clear D. The V and J ends lost 0 bases and 2 bases respectively, with 10 bases between them. Germline values: CDR1 SGDLS, CDR2 YYNGEE. The CDR3 has 15 amino acids. The CDR3 spells CASSVGIVPTDTQYF. For the CDR3, the DNA is TGTGCCAGCAGCGTAGGAATAGTCCCCACAGATACGCAGTATTTT.

This rearrangement joins TRBV19 to TRBJ2-1, with 9 bases that match TRBD1. Germline V gene lookup returns CDR1 LNHDA and CDR2 SQIVND (reference sequence). The length of the CDR3 is 14 residues. The V and J ends lost 6 bases and 6 bases, in that order; junction bases with no gene match: 6. The CDR3 here is CASRQQTGGNEQFF. CDR3 bases: TGTGCCAGTAGGCAGCAGACAGGGGGCAATGAGCAGTTCTTC. Full variable domain (missing parts from reference TRBV19 and TRBJ2-1): DGGITQSPKYLFRKEGQNVTLSCEQNLNHDAMYWYRQDPGQGLRLIYYSQIVNDFQKGDIAEGYSVSREKKESFPLTVTSAQKNPTAFYLCASRQQTGGNEQFFGPGTRLTVL.

The table lists this clone with a count of one. This chain joins TRBV7-2 and TRBJ2-1; D is possibly TRBD2 (5 bases). The CDR3 is 13 residues long. Germline values: CDR1 SGHTA, CDR2 FQGNSA. V dropped 1 base and J dropped 6 bases, with 7 bases sitting between them. The CDR3 protein is CASSLVRGNEQFF. The CDR3 DNA sequence: TGTGCCAGCAGCTTAGTCCGGGGCAATGAGCAGTTCTTC.

This chain uses TRBV9 with TRBJ1-1, with TRBD1 as a possible D gene (6 bases). Trimming took off 3 bases at V and 0 bases at J, with 15 bases between the two ends. CDR3 length: 16 residues. CDR1 and CDR2 (germline): SGDLS, YYNGEE. CDR3 in amino acids: CASSAPPGQMNTEAFF. The CDR3 DNA follows: TGTGCCAGCAGCGCCCCCCCGGGACAAATGAACACTGAAGCTTTCTTT.

The CDR3 region has the DNA TGCGCCAGCAGCTCGAAGCTCGGGGGGGGCTCCTACAATGAGCAGTTCTTC. This encodes CASSSKLGGGSYNEQFF. The chain has TRBV5-1 and TRBJ2-1, with TRBD2 matching 8 bases. The CDR3 covers 17 residues. The trim removed 3 bases at V and 0 bases at J, leaving 8 bases unmatched. Germline CDR1 is SGHRS and CDR2 is YFSETQ.

The chain joins TRBV9 to TRBJ1-6, with D tentatively TRBD1 (5 bases). Germline loops: CDR1 SGDLS, CDR2 YYNGEE. The CDR3 has 13 residues. V dropped 2 bases and J dropped 7 bases, with 7 bases sitting between them. The CDR3 region has the DNA TGTGCCAGCAGCGTTGGGGGGAATTCACCCCTCCACTTT. Translating it yields CASSVGGNSPLHF.

This chain links TRBV5-4 with TRBJ2-3; the D gene is possibly TRBD1 (5 bases). The CDR3 spans 15 residues. The V end was cut by 4 bases, the J end by 0 bases, with 12 bases between. Germline V gene lookup returns CDR1 SGHNT and CDR2 YYREEE (reference sequence). Written as DNA, the CDR3 is TGTGCCAGCAGCCCATTCAAGGGGAGCACAGATACGCAGTATTTT. Translation: CASSPFKGSTDTQYF.

This clone was counted between two and nine times. This chain links TRBV7-9 with TRBJ1-1; D is uncertain. CDR1 SEHNR and CDR2 FQNEAQ come from the germline V gene (reference sequence). V dropped 1 base and J dropped 6 bases, with 12 bases sitting between them. The CDR3 runs 14 residues. In DNA form, the CDR3 reads TGTGCCAGCAGCTTAGTCAGTCATGGAGCTGAAGCTTTCTTT. Translation: CASSLVSHGAEAFF. Combining the CDR3 with reference TRBV7-9 and TRBJ1-1 gives the whole variable domain DTGVSQNPRHKITKRGQNVTFRCDPISEHNRLYWYRQTLGQGPEFLTYFQNEAQLEKSRLLSDRFSAERPKGSFSTLEIQRTEQGDSAMYLCASSLVSHGAEAFFGQGTRLTVV.

The chain employs TRBV11-2 and TRBJ1-1; unclear D gene. Trimming removed 1 base at V and 4 bases at J, with 4 bases between. Looked up from germline, CDR1 is SGHAT and CDR2 is FQNNGV. This CDR3 is built from 12 residues. The DNA of the CDR3 is TGTGCCAGCAGCTTAGCAGTCACTGAAGCTTTCTTT. Protein product: CASSLAVTEAFF.

The genes are TRBV6-1 and TRBJ1-1, with D perhaps matching TRBD1 (5 bases). Germline V gene data show CDR1 as MNHNS and CDR2 as SASEGT. Trimming took 7 bases from V and 1 from J, leaving 13 bases between them. This CDR3 has 14 amino acids. The CDR3 is CASKQASRNTEAFF. For the CDR3, the DNA is TGTGCCAGCAAACAGGCCAGCAGGAACACTGAAGCTTTCTTT.

The V gene is TRBV5-1, the J gene TRBJ1-2; D not certain. The CDR3 has 14 residues. V was shortened by 5 bases and J by 0 bases, with 11 bases between the two germline ends. Germline lookup yields CDR1 SGHRS and CDR2 YFSETQ. This CDR3 is CASSPGPANYGYTF. Here the CDR3 DNA reads TGCGCCAGCAGTCCGGGTCCCGCTAACTATGGCTACACCTTC.

The J gene is TRBJ1-6, the V gene TRBV28; unclear D gene. The V gene's germline CDR1 is MDHEN and CDR2 SYDVKM. V was cut by 7 bases and J by 7 bases, with 11 bases left in between. The length of the CDR3 is 13 residues. Here the CDR3 DNA reads TGTGCCAGCAAGGAGAACTTCAATTCACCCCTCCACTTT. Its translation: CASKENFNSPLHF.

J is TRBJ2-7 and V is TRBV7-8, with 8 positions matching TRBD2. CDR1 and CDR2 (germline): SGHVS, FQNEAQ. Losses at the gene ends were 3 bases for V and 9 bases for J; bases not matched to a gene: 10. CDR3 length: 14 amino acids. The CDR3 sequence: CASSFQLAEVGQYF. The DNA of the CDR3 is TGTGCCAGCAGCTTTCAACTAGCGGAGGTGGGGCAGTACTTC. Variable domain in full (rest from reference TRBV7-8 and TRBJ2-7): GAGVSQSPRYKVAKRGQDVALRCDPISGHVSLFWYQQALGQGPEFLTYFQNEAQLDKSGLPSDRFFAERPEGSVSTLKIQRTQQEDSAVYLCASSFQLAEVGQYFGPGTRLTVT.

The chain combines TRBV28 with TRBJ2-1; 11 nucleotides align to TRBD2. Germline CDR1 is MDHEN and CDR2 is SYDVKM. This CDR3 is 15 amino acids long. V trimming: 7 bases; J trimming: 8 bases; junction bases outside the gene matches: 10. CDR3 loop: CASTLAGGFRDEQFF. The CDR3 coding sequence is TGTGCCAGCACCCTAGCGGGAGGTTTCAGGGATGAGCAGTTCTTC.

The CDR3 is CASSLRGQVSYEQYF. CDR3 coding DNA: TGTGCCAGCAGCTTACGCGGCCAAGTTTCCTACGAGCAGTACTTC. J is TRBJ2-7 and V is TRBV5-6, with unresolved D. Trimming took off 2 bases at V and 1 base at J, with 13 bases between the two ends. Per germline, CDR1 SGHDT and CDR2 YYEEEE. This CDR3 is 15 amino acids long.

This chain links TRBV2 with TRBJ1-1, with TRBD1 identical over 9 bases. The CDR3 contains 15 residues. The germline CDR1 and CDR2 sequences are SNHLY and FYNNEI. The V and J ends lost 8 bases and 7 bases, in that order; junction bases with no gene match: 14. The chain's CDR3 is CASRPEGTGMIEAFF. DNA of the CDR3: TGTGCCAGCCGGCCAGAGGGGACAGGGATGATTGAAGCTTTCTTT.

This rearrangement joins TRBV11-2 to TRBJ2-1; D is perhaps TRBD2 (5 bases). This CDR3 contains 15 residues. From germline, CDR1 is SGHAT and CDR2 FQNNGV. V dropped 5 bases and J dropped 5 bases, with 16 bases sitting between them. CDR3 coding DNA: TGTGCCAGCAGCCCCCGGGCCCGGGGAAACAATGAGCAGTTCTTC. It specifies CASSPRARGNNEQFF. Drawing the rest from reference TRBV11-2 and TRBJ2-1, the complete variable domain is EAGVAQSPRYKIIEKRQSVAFWCNPISGHATLYWYQQILGQGPKLLIQFQNNGVVDDSQLPKDRFSAERLKGVDSTLKIQPAKLEDSAVYLCASSPRARGNNEQFFGPGTRLTVL.

This clone was detected once. The chain couples TRBV19 to TRBJ2-7; 7 bases align to TRBD1. CDR3 length: 14 amino acids. Germline CDR1 and CDR2: LNHDA and SQIVND (reference sequence). Germline trimming cut 9 bases from V and 2 bases from J; bases unmatched to any gene: 10. The CDR3 DNA reads as TGTGCCAGCAGCTCCGGGACAGCAACCTACGAGCAGTACTTC. Translated: CASSSGTATYEQYF.